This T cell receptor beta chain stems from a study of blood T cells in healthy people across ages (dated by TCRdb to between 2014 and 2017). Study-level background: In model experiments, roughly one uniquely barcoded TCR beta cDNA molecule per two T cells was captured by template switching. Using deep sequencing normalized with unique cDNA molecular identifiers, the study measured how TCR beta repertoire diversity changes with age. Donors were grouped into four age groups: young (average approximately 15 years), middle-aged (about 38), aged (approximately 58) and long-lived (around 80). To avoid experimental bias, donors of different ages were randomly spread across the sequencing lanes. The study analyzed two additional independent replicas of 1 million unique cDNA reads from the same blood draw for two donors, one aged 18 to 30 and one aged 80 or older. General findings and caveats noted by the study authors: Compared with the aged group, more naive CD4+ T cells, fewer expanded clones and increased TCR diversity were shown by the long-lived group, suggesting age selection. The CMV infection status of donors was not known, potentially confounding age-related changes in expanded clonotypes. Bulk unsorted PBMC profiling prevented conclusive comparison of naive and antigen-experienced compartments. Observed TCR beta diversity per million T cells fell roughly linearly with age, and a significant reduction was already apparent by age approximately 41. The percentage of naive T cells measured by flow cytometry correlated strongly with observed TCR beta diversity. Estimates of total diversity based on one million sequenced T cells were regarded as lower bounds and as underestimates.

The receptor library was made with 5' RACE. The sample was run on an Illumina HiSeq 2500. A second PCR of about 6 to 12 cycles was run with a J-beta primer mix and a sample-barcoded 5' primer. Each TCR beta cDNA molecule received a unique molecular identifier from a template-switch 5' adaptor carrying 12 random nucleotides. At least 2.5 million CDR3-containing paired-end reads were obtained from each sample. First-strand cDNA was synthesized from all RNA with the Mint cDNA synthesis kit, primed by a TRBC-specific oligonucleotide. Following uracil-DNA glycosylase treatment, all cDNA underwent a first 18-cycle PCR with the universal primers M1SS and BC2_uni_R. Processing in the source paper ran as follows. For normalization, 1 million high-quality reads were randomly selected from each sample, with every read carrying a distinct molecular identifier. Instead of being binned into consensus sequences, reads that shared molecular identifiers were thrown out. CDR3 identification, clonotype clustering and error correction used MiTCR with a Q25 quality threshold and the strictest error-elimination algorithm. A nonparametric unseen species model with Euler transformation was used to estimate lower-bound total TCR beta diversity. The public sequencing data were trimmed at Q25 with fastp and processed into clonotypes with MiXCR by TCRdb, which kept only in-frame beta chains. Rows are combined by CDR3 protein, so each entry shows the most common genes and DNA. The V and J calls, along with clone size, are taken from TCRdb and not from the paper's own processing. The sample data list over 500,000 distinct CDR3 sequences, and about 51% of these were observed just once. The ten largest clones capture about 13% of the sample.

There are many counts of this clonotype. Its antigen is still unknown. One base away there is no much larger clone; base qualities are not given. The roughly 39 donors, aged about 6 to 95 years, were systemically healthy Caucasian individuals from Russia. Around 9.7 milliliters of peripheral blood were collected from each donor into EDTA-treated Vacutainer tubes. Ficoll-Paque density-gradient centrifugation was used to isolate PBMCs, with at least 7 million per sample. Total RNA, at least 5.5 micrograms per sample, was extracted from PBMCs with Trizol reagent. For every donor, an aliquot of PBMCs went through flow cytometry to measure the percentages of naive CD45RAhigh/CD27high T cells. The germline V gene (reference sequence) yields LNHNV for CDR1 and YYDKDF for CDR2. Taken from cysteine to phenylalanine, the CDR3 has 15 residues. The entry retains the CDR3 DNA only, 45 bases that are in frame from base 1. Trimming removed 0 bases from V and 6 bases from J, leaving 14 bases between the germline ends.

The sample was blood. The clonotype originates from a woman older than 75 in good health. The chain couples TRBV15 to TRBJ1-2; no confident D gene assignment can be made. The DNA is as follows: TGTGCCACCAGCAGAGAGCCGGAGCCTTGGAATGGCTACACCTTC. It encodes CATSREPEPWNGYTF.